Listed below are T cell receptor beta chains from one sample, sequenced in a study of brain metastases from non-small cell lung cancer. The method was immunoSEQ multiplex PCR; TCRdb's version includes in-frame clones alone and lacks a portion of them. The data show around 2,300 clones, with around 88% seen just once and roughly 10% held by the top ten. Sequences were obtained from tumor-adjacent normal tissue. The receptors stem from a donor over 35 with non-small cell lung cancer. Each CDR3 is given with its conserved first and last residue. Each record gives: J gene, D gene, clone size, V gene, CDR3 protein, CDR3 DNA. D genes are given only for firm matches. Size is stated for part of the rows, as once, few or many counts, or as a class when the clone is expanded.

j_call: TRBJ2-2
d_call: NA
clone_size: NA
v_call: TRBV9
cdr3_aa: CASSLSSRQYTGELFF
cdr3_nt: TGTGCCAGCAGCCTATCCTCTCGACAGTACACCGGGGAGCTGTTTTTT

j_call: TRBJ2-3
d_call: NA
clone_size: few
v_call: TRBV6-4
cdr3_aa: CASSVGFGTDTQYF
cdr3_nt: TGTGCCAGCAGTGTAGGGTTCGGCACAGATACGCAGTATTTT

j_call: TRBJ1-2
d_call: TRBD1
clone_size: NA
v_call: TRBV6-5
cdr3_aa: CASSYSTRGNGYTF
cdr3_nt: TGTGCCAGCAGTTACTCGACCAGGGGGAATGGCTACACCTTC

j_call: TRBJ1-1
d_call: NA
clone_size: NA
v_call: TRBV10-3
cdr3_aa: CAISDRQTNTEAFF
cdr3_nt: TGTGCCATCAGTGATCGTCAGACGAACACTGAAGCTTTCTTT

j_call: TRBJ1-5
d_call: NA
clone_size: once
v_call: TRBV2
cdr3_aa: CASSDPQKIDQPQHF
cdr3_nt: TGTGCCAGCAGTGACCCACAGAAAATCGATCAGCCCCAGCATTTT

j_call: TRBJ1-5
d_call: NA
clone_size: NA
v_call: TRBV4-1
cdr3_aa: CASSRGFYSNQPQHF
cdr3_nt: TGCGCCAGCAGCCGGGGCTTCTATAGCAATCAGCCCCAGCATTTT

j_call: TRBJ2-3
d_call: TRBD1
clone_size: NA
v_call: TRBV6-2/TRBV6-3
cdr3_aa: CASSRRQGVPDTQYF
cdr3_nt: TGTGCCAGCAGCCGAAGACAGGGAGTACCAGATACGCAGTATTTT

j_call: TRBJ1-6
d_call: NA
clone_size: NA
v_call: TRBV5-1
cdr3_aa: CASSFSGSSYNSPLHF
cdr3_nt: TGCGCCAGCAGCTTCTCAGGGAGCTCCTATAATTCACCCCTCCACTTT

j_call: TRBJ2-2
d_call: NA
clone_size: NA
v_call: TRBV30
cdr3_aa: CAWSRNRGNRELFF
cdr3_nt: TGTGCCTGGAGTCGTAATCGAGGGAACCGGGAGCTGTTTTTT

j_call: TRBJ2-7
d_call: NA
clone_size: NA
v_call: TRBV15
cdr3_aa: CATSAQGTTYEQYF
cdr3_nt: TGTGCCACCAGCGCACAGGGAACTACCTACGAGCAGTACTTC

j_call: TRBJ1-4
d_call: NA
clone_size: NA
v_call: TRBV7-9
cdr3_aa: CASSPPGGRGEKLFF
cdr3_nt: TGTGCCAGCAGCCCCCCGGGAGGGAGGGGTGAAAAACTGTTTTTT

j_call: TRBJ2-7
d_call: TRBD2
clone_size: NA
v_call: TRBV6-1
cdr3_aa: CASSEGGLAPYEQYF
cdr3_nt: TGTGCCAGCAGTGAAGGGGGACTAGCTCCCTACGAGCAGTACTTC

j_call: TRBJ2-3
d_call: NA
clone_size: NA
v_call: TRBV6-2/TRBV6-3
cdr3_aa: CASSYVGLSDTQYF
cdr3_nt: TGTGCCAGCAGTTACGTAGGACTCTCAGATACGCAGTATTTT

j_call: TRBJ2-1
d_call: NA
clone_size: NA
v_call: TRBV7-6
cdr3_aa: CASSFQTNEQFF
cdr3_nt: TGTGCCAGCAGCTTCCAGACGAATGAGCAGTTCTTC

j_call: TRBJ2-5
d_call: NA
clone_size: NA
v_call: TRBV5-1
cdr3_aa: CASSLGSQETQYF
cdr3_nt: TGCGCCAGCAGCTTGGGCAGCCAAGAGACCCAGTACTTC

j_call: TRBJ2-7
d_call: NA
clone_size: NA
v_call: TRBV7-2
cdr3_aa: CASSLTGALSYEQYF
cdr3_nt: TGTGCCAGCAGCTTAACCGGGGCTCTCTCCTACGAGCAGTACTTC

j_call: TRBJ2-3
d_call: NA
clone_size: few
v_call: TRBV6-1
cdr3_aa: CASSEVGWEDTQYF
cdr3_nt: TGTGCCAGCAGTGAAGTAGGTTGGGAAGATACGCAGTATTTT

j_call: TRBJ2-5
d_call: NA
clone_size: NA
v_call: TRBV3-1/TRBV3-2
cdr3_aa: CASSQTPRTGETQYF
cdr3_nt: TGTGCCAGCAGCCAAACCCCAAGGACCGGAGAGACCCAGTACTTC

j_call: TRBJ1-1
d_call: NA
clone_size: once
v_call: TRBV6-5
cdr3_aa: CASSYSMDSEAFF
cdr3_nt: TGTGCCAGCAGTTACTCTATGGACAGTGAAGCTTTCTTT

j_call: TRBJ1-3
d_call: NA
clone_size: NA
v_call: TRBV18
cdr3_aa: CASSRDGDSGNTIYF
cdr3_nt: TGTGCCAGCTCTCGTGACGGAGACTCTGGAAACACTATATATTTT

j_call: TRBJ1-3
d_call: TRBD1
clone_size: NA
v_call: TRBV6-5
cdr3_aa: CASSYSQGAPGNTIYF
cdr3_nt: TGTGCCAGCAGTTACTCACAGGGGGCGCCCGGAAACACCATATATTTT

j_call: TRBJ2-1
d_call: TRBD2
clone_size: NA
v_call: TRBV5-1
cdr3_aa: CASSPLAGANEQFF
cdr3_nt: TGCGCCAGCAGCCCGCTAGCGGGGGCAAATGAGCAGTTCTTC

j_call: TRBJ2-5
d_call: TRBD2
clone_size: NA
v_call: TRBV15
cdr3_aa: CATSRRIRTSGLGETQYF
cdr3_nt: TGTGCCACCAGCAGAAGGATCAGGACTAGCGGACTTGGGGAGACCCAGTACTTC

j_call: TRBJ1-4
d_call: NA
clone_size: NA
v_call: TRBV7-8
cdr3_aa: CASSLESLEGKLFF
cdr3_nt: TGTGCCAGCAGCTTAGAAAGTCTTGAGGGAAAACTGTTTTTT

j_call: TRBJ2-2
d_call: TRBD2
clone_size: NA
v_call: TRBV28
cdr3_aa: CASSDLGGAPGELFF
cdr3_nt: TGTGCCAGCAGTGACCTGGGAGGGGCACCAGGGGAGCTGTTTTTT

j_call: TRBJ1-1
d_call: NA
clone_size: NA
v_call: TRBV9
cdr3_aa: CASSIFAGTTEAFF
cdr3_nt: TGTGCCAGCAGCATATTCGCAGGGACCACTGAAGCTTTCTTT

j_call: TRBJ2-5
d_call: NA
clone_size: NA
v_call: TRBV19
cdr3_aa: CASSTAQQETQYF
cdr3_nt: TGTGCCAGTAGTACTGCCCAGCAAGAGACCCAGTACTTC

j_call: TRBJ1-4
d_call: TRBD1
clone_size: NA
v_call: TRBV7-9
cdr3_aa: CASSYTGGTGMRELFF
cdr3_nt: TGTGCCAGCAGCTATACAGGGGGCACGGGGATGAGGGAACTGTTTTTT

j_call: TRBJ1-6
d_call: NA
clone_size: NA
v_call: TRBV9
cdr3_aa: CASSGMDSPLHF
cdr3_nt: TGTGCCAGCAGCGGGATGGATTCACCCCTCCACTTT

j_call: TRBJ1-2
d_call: NA
clone_size: NA
v_call: TRBV10-3
cdr3_aa: CAISESKYGYTF
cdr3_nt: TGTGCCATCAGTGAGTCAAAGTATGGCTACACCTTC

j_call: TRBJ1-1
d_call: TRBD1
clone_size: once
v_call: TRBV3-1/TRBV3-2
cdr3_aa: CARTGRNTEAFF
cdr3_nt: TGTGCCAGGACAGGGCGGAACACTGAAGCTTTCTTT

j_call: TRBJ1-2
d_call: NA
clone_size: few
v_call: TRBV7-8
cdr3_aa: CASSSGAAGGHGYTF
cdr3_nt: TGTGCCAGCAGCTCAGGGGCAGCCGGCGGGCATGGCTACACCTTC

j_call: TRBJ2-7
d_call: NA
clone_size: NA
v_call: TRBV5-6
cdr3_aa: CASSLGVSTAYEQYF
cdr3_nt: TGTGCCAGCAGCCTGGGAGTTTCGACCGCCTACGAGCAGTACTTC

j_call: TRBJ1-2
d_call: NA
clone_size: NA
v_call: TRBV6-1
cdr3_aa: CASSSYLSNGYTF
cdr3_nt: TGTGCCAGCAGTTCGTACTTGTCGAATGGCTACACCTTC

j_call: TRBJ2-5
d_call: NA
clone_size: few
v_call: TRBV18
cdr3_aa: CASSPWAGKDQETQYF
cdr3_nt: TGTGCCAGCTCACCGTGGGCCGGGAAGGACCAAGAGACCCAGTACTTC